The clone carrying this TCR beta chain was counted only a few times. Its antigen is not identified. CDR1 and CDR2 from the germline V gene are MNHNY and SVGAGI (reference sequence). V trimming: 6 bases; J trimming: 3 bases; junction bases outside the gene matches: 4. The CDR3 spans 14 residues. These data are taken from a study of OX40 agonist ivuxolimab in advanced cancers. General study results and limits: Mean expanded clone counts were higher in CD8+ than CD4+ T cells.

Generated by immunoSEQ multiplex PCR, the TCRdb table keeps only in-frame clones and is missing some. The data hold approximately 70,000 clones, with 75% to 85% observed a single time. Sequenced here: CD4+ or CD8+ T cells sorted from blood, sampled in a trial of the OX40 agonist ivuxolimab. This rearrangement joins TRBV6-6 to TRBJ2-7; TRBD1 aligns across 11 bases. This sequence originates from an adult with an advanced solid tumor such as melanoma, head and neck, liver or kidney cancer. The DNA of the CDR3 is TGTGCCAGCAGGCGGGGACAGGGGGACTACGAGCAGTACTTC. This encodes CASRRGQGDYEQYF.